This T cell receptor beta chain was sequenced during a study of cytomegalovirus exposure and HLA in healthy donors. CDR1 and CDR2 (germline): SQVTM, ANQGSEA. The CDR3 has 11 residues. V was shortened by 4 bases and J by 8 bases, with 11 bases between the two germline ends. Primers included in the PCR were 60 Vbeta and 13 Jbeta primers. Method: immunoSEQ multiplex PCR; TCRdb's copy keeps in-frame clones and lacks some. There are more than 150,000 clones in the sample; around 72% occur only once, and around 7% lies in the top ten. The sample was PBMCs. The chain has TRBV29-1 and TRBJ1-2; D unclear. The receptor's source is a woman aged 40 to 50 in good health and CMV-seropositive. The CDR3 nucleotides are TGCAGCGTTGGCGGGAACAGAGGCTACACCTTC. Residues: CSVGGNRGYTF.